Following are 26 T cell receptor beta chains from one sample sequenced in a study of response to subunit inactivated influenza vaccine. In TCRdb, the RT-PCR reads were re-called with MiXCR into one record per CDR3 protein. Of under 800,000 distinct CDR3 sequences in the sample, roughly 13% were seen once. This specimen consisted of PBMCs from blood, obtained around 15 days before vaccination. The source is a man between 50 and 59 years old who received an inactivated influenza vaccine.

In this sample, this clonotype turned up many times. This chain joins TRBV3-1 and TRBJ1-1, with 8 nucleotides matching TRBD1. The CDR3 is made up of 13 amino acids. Germline V gene sequence: CDR1 LGHDT, CDR2 YNNKEL (reference sequence). Trimming cost V 8 bases and J 4 bases; bases outside gene matches: 6. The CDR3 nucleotides are TGTGCCAGCGCACAGGGGGGGAGCACTGAAGCTTTCTTT. It codes for CASAQGGSTEAFF.

This clonotype was seen a handful of times. This chain uses TRBV6-1 with TRBJ2-1; 7 bases map to TRBD2. Per germline, CDR1 MNHNS and CDR2 SASEGT. The trim removed 8 bases at V and 5 bases at J, leaving 9 bases unmatched. The CDR3 covers 14 residues. The CDR3 loop is CASEKTSSNNEQFF. CDR3 sequence (DNA): TGTGCCAGCGAAAAGACTAGCAGCAACAATGAGCAGTTCTTC.

Ten or more counts support this clonotype. The chain recombines TRBV14 with TRBJ2-1; no definite D call. From germline, CDR1 is SGHDN and CDR2 FVKESK. V was shortened by 4 bases and J by 4 bases, with 8 bases between the two germline ends. The CDR3 runs to 13 residues. The CDR3 bases are TGTGCCAGCAGCCGTAACAGATACAATGAGCAGTTCTTC. This codes for CASSRNRYNEQFF.

There are a few counts of this clonotype. The gene calls are TRBV28 and TRBJ1-1; D is uncertain. Trimming stripped 5 bases from V and 1 base from J, with 8 bases between. This CDR3 region has 13 residues. CDR1 and CDR2 (germline): MDHEN, SYDVKM. The DNA of the CDR3 is TGTGCCAGCAGTAGAAATCCGAACACTGAAGCTTTCTTT. Amino acid sequence: CASSRNPNTEAFF.

Concerning this clonotype itself: It is unclear where the CDR3 begins or ends on the DNA, so no DNA is shown, and the CDR3 is as TCRdb lists it. The chain combines TRBV5-1 with TRBJ2-7; TRBD2, the table's D call, was not compared with the DNA. Looked up from germline, CDR1 is SGHRS and CDR2 is YFSETQ. Counting both end residues, the CDR3 totals 15 amino acids. CDR3 region: CASSVGPGNSYEHYF.

J is TRBJ1-5 and V is TRBV24-1; no reliable D call. Germline-derived CDR1 and CDR2 are KGHDR and SFDVKD. The V gene lost 5 bases and the J gene lost 2 bases, with 18 bases spanning the gap. This CDR3 is built from 17 residues. CDR3 nucleotide sequence: TGTGCCACCAGTGCCATCGGCAGGCAGGACGGCAATCAGCCCCAGCATTTT. Translation gives CATSAIGRQDGNQPQHF.

This clonotype turned up a few times. The CDR3 loop reads CASSLATSWTDTQYF. The CDR3 bases are TGCGCCAGCAGCTTGGCCACCTCGTGGACAGATACGCAGTATTTT. The gene calls are TRBV5-1 and TRBJ2-3; no clear D. Germline CDR1 is SGHRS and CDR2 is YFSETQ. The CDR3 spans 15 residues. Trimming removed 0 bases at V and 3 bases at J, with 11 bases between. The whole variable domain, remainder taken from reference TRBV5-1 and TRBJ2-3, is KAGVTQTPRYLIKTRGQQVTLSCSPISGHRSVSWYQQTPGQGLQFLFEYFSETQRNKGNFPGRFSGRQFSNSRSEMNVSTLELGDSALYLCASSLATSWTDTQYFGPGTRLTVL.

This chain connects TRBV7-9 to TRBJ2-1; 13 nucleotides agree with TRBD2. The V and J ends lost 5 bases and 8 bases, in that order; junction bases with no gene match: 9. Germline V gene data show CDR1 as SEHNR and CDR2 as FQNEAQ (reference sequence). This CDR3 is 16 amino acids long. In nucleotides, the CDR3 is TGTGCCAGCAGCCCATCACTAGCGGGGGGGCTCGATGAGCAGTTCTTC. This translates into CASSPSLAGGLDEQFF.

As concerns this clonotype: A read error may be the cause here, since a much bigger clone is one base away. The chain employs TRBV12-3 or TRBV12-4 and TRBJ2-1; D may be TRBD2 (5 bases). There are 11 residues in the CDR3. V was shortened by 5 bases and J by 10 bases, with 9 bases between the two germline ends. CDR3 DNA sequence: TGTGCCAGCAGTCCGGAGGACGAGCAGTTCTTC. This gives the protein CASSPEDEQFF.

This clonotype appeared a few times. The rearrangement uses TRBV18 and TRBJ2-7; the match to TRBD2 covers 11 bases. In germline, CDR1 is KGHSH, CDR2 LQKENI. This CDR3 region has 18 residues. V lost 3 bases and J lost 6; bases outside the gene matches: 16. The CDR3 coding sequence is TGTGCCAGCTCACCTGGGGGTAGCGGGAGGGCCTCTCTCTCCGAGCAGTACTTC. This sequence encodes CASSPGGSGRASLSEQYF.

There are many counts of this clonotype. The chain couples TRBV7-2 to TRBJ2-6, with D uncertain. There are 15 residues in the CDR3. Germline CDR1 reads SGHTA; CDR2 reads FQGNSA. V lost 4 bases to trimming and J lost 0 bases, with 7 bases between them. The CDR3 is CASSSWGSGANVLTF. CDR3 sequence (DNA): TGTGCCAGCAGCTCCTGGGGCTCTGGGGCCAACGTCCTGACTTTC.

For this clonotype: Mismatch with germline at one junction end may stem from a read error. The chain couples TRBV7-7 to TRBJ1-5, with TRBD1 matching 7 bases. The CDR3 has 16 residues. The germline CDR1 and CDR2 sequences are SSHAT and FNYEAQ (reference sequence). The CDR3 protein is CASSLGQEDSNQPQHF. For the CDR3, the DNA is TGTGCTAGCAGCTTAGGACAGGAGGATAGCAATCAGCCCCAGCATTTT.

This clonotype has a count of ten or more. The chain joins TRBV9 to TRBJ2-5; TRBD2 agrees at 7 bases. The CDR3 consists of 15 residues. J was trimmed by 4 bases and V by 3 bases; bases with no gene match: 9. Germline-derived CDR1 and CDR2 are SGDLS and YYNGEE. The CDR3 nucleotides read TGTGCCAGCAGCGAAGGGACTACTCTTCGAGAGACCCAGTACTTC. This gives the protein CASSEGTTLRETQYF.

The V gene is TRBV6-1, the J gene TRBJ2-4; 8 bases match TRBD2. V was pared by 9 bases and J by 2 bases, with 6 bases of the junction left unmatched. The V gene's germline CDR1 is MNHNS and CDR2 SASEGT. This CDR3 comprises 14 residues. Here the CDR3 reads CASGGGPTKNIQYF. The CDR3 DNA sequence: TGTGCCAGTGGCGGGGGGCCCACCAAAAACATTCAGTACTTC.

This clonotype was seen a few times. The CDR3 sequence: CASSSLTGPKSYNEQFF. The DNA for the CDR3 is TGTGCCAGCAGCTCGCTCACAGGGCCAAAATCCTACAATGAGCAGTTCTTC. This sequence joins TRBV7-9 and TRBJ2-1, with D possibly TRBD1 on 6 matching bases. The CDR3 sequence is 17 residues long. The V end lost 4 bases, the J end lost 1 base, and 17 bases lay between the germline ends. Germline V gene lookup returns CDR1 SEHNR and CDR2 FQNEAQ (reference sequence).

This clonotype was seen only a few times. The chain joins TRBV7-6 to TRBJ2-2; D is tentatively TRBD1 or TRBD2 (5 bases each). The germline V and J ends were trimmed by 4 bases and 4 bases, with 16 bases remaining between them. The CDR3 sequence is 16 residues long. Germline CDR1 and CDR2: SGHVS and FNYEAQ. The CDR3 nucleotides are TGTGCCAGCAGCTCTGTGGCTGGGACGAGCACCGGGGAGCTGTTTTTT. Translating gives CASSSVAGTSTGELFF.

The chain has TRBV3-1 and TRBJ1-1; no reliable D call. The CDR3 is 12 residues long. Per the germline V gene, CDR1 is LGHDT and CDR2 is YNNKEL (reference sequence). V was pared by 3 bases and J by 3 bases, with 5 bases between. The CDR3 DNA reads as TGTGCCAGCAGCCAGAGAGACACTGAAGCTTTCTTT. Translation: CASSQRDTEAFF.

The chain employs TRBV19 and TRBJ2-1; weak D call: TRBD2 (6 bases). This CDR3 is 15 amino acids long. The V end was cut by 1 base, the J end by 0 bases, with 7 bases between. Germline CDR1 LNHDA, CDR2 SQIVND (reference sequence). The DNA of the CDR3 is TGTGCCAGTAGTATAGGTAGCGGCTCCTACAATGAGCAGTTCTTC. Amino acid sequence: CASSIGSGSYNEQFF.

This clonotype appeared many times. The genes are TRBV7-2 and TRBJ2-3, with D perhaps TRBD2 (6 bases). The CDR3 is made up of 12 amino acids. Germline V gives CDR1 SGHTA, CDR2 FQGNSA. V was clipped by 3 bases and J by 9 bases, with 10 bases between them. Here the CDR3 reads CASSLAGGTQYF. In nucleotides, the CDR3 is TGTGCCAGCAGCTTGGCCGGGGGAACGCAGTATTTT.

This rearrangement joins TRBV28 to TRBJ2-3; TRBD2 is a possible D gene (5 bases). V was clipped by 6 bases and J by 11 bases, with 18 bases between them. Germline V gene data show CDR1 as MDHEN and CDR2 as SYDVKM. CDR3 length equals 13 residues. The CDR3 DNA reads TGTGCCAGCAGGGAGCCGAGGGCCCTTGGGCAGTATTTT. Residues: CASREPRALGQYF.

This clonotype was recorded a few times. The chain recombines TRBV28 with TRBJ1-6; D is perhaps TRBD1 (5 bases). The CDR3 is 14 residues long. Trimming removed 5 bases at V and 10 bases at J, with 15 bases between. Per germline, CDR1 MDHEN and CDR2 SYDVKM. The CDR3 reads CASSRGPEGSPLHF. The CDR3 bases are TGTGCCAGCAGTCGGGGACCTGAGGGGTCACCCCTCCACTTT. Full variable domain (remainder filled in from reference TRBV28 and TRBJ1-6): DVKVTQSSRYLVKRTGEKVFLECVQDMDHENMFWYRQDPGLGLRLIYFSYDVKMKEKGDIPEGYSVSREKKERFSLILESASTNQTSMYLCASSRGPEGSPLHFGNGTRLTVT.

In this sample, this clonotype turned up once. The gene calls are TRBV2 and TRBJ2-2; D might be TRBD1 (6 bases). The germline V gene encodes CDR1 SNHLY and CDR2 FYNNEI. V lost 5 bases and J lost 5, with 12 bases in between. The CDR3 contains 14 residues. The CDR3 sequence: CASSRYRETGELFF. DNA for the CDR3: TGTGCCAGCAGTCGATACAGGGAAACCGGGGAGCTGTTTTTT.

The chain carries TRBV6-5 and TRBJ2-7, with 9 bases matching TRBD1. The ends lost 0 bases at V and 5 bases at J; junction bases unmatched: 8. Germline CDR1 and CDR2: MNHEY and SVGAGI. CDR3 size: 16 residues. The CDR3 DNA is TGTGCCAGCAGTTACTCATTTACTCACAGGGGGCACGAGCAGTACTTC. Its translation is CASSYSFTHRGHEQYF.

In its sample, this clonotype was seen a few times. The CDR3 here is CASSLLADEQFF. The CDR3, as DNA: TGTGCCAGCAGCTTGCTAGCCGATGAGCAGTTCTTC. The genes are TRBV7-9 and TRBJ2-1; maybe TRBD2 (5 bases). CDR1 is SEHNR and CDR2 is FQNEAQ in the germline V gene (reference sequence). The CDR3 runs 12 residues. Deletions cut 3 bases from V and 8 bases from J, with 8 bases between.

The chain uses TRBV13 and TRBJ1-2; maybe TRBD1 (5 bases). In germline, CDR1 is PRHDT, CDR2 FYEKMQ (reference sequence). V was cut by 5 bases and J by 6 bases, with 19 bases left in between. The CDR3 has 15 residues. The CDR3 reads CASSPQRGSLDGYTF. In nucleotides, the CDR3 is TGTGCCAGCAGCCCCCAACGGGGGTCCCTGGATGGCTACACCTTC.

V is TRBV2 and J is TRBJ2-7; D is tentatively TRBD1 or TRBD2 (7 bases each). The germline gives CDR1 SNHLY, CDR2 FYNNEI. V lost 10 bases and J lost 2, with 21 bases in between. The CDR3 covers 15 residues. CDR3 in amino acids: CATTGEGGPTYEQYF. CDR3 in DNA: TGTGCCACCACAGGGGAGGGGGGCCCGACCTACGAGCAGTACTTC. The variable domain in full, completed from reference TRBV2 and TRBJ2-7, reads EPEVTQTPSHQVTQMGQEVILRCVPISNHLYFYWYRQILGQKVEFLVSFYNNEISEKSEIFDDQFSVERPDGSNFTLKIRSTKLEDSAMYFCATTGEGGPTYEQYFGPGTRLTVT.